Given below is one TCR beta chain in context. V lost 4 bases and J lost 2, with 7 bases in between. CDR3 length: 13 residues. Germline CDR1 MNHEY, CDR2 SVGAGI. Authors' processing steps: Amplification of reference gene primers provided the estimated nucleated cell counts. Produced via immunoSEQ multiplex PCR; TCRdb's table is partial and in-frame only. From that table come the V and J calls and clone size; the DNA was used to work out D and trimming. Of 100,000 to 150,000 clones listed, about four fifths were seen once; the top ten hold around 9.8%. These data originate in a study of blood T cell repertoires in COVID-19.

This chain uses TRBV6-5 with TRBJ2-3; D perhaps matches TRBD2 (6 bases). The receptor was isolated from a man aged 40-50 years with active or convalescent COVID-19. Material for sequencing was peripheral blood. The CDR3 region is CASSWGDTDTQYF. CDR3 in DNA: TGTGCCAGCAGTTGGGGGGACACAGATACGCAGTATTTT.